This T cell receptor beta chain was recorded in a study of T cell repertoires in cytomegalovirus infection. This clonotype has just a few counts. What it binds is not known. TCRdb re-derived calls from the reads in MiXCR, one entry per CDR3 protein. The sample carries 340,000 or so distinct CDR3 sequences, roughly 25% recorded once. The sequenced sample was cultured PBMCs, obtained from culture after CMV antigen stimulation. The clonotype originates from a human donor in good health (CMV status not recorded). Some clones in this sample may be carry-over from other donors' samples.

The CDR3 coding sequence is TGTGCCAGCAGCCAGGGACAGGGGGCAGGGTCTGGGGCCAACGTCCTGACTTTC. It specifies CASSQGQGAGSGANVLTF. This chain joins TRBV4-2 and TRBJ2-6, with 12 bases that match TRBD1. Germline V CDR1 and CDR2: LGHNA, YNFKEQ. This CDR3 comprises 18 residues. After removal of 3 bases from V and 1 base from J, the junction contained 4 bases not matched to a gene.